This TCR beta chain was retrieved from a study of blood T cells in healthy people across ages. The study, taken as a whole, reports: The study found more naive CD4+ cells and higher diversity in long-lived than aged donors.

The germline V and J ends were trimmed by 6 bases and 5 bases, with 14 bases remaining between them. Germline V gene data show CDR1 as MNHEY and CDR2 as SVGAGI. The CDR3 contains 14 residues. Together with a sample-barcoded 5' primer, a J-beta primer mix was included in a second PCR lasting roughly 6 to 12 cycles. One entry per CDR3 protein, called by TCRdb with MiXCR from the 5' RACE reads. Of 700,000 to 1,000,000 distinct CDR3 sequences detected, approximately 44% appear once; the ten largest clones hold around 21%. About this clonotype: The antigen is unknown.

Sequenced material: blood. The J gene is TRBJ2-1, the V gene TRBV6-5, with a weak D call TRBD2 (6 bases). The source of this sequence is a man aged 60-69 years in good health. CDR3 nucleotides: TGTGCCAGCAGGGACGGGGGACCAAACAATGAGCAGTTCTTC. Residues: CASRDGGPNNEQFF.